This TCR beta chain stems from a study of glioma-infiltrating T cells after dendritic cell vaccination. Looking at the study overall: Between about 2002 and 2012, patients got autologous tumor lysate-pulsed dendritic cell vaccines. At biweekly intervals, patients got three intradermal dendritic cell vaccine injections.

This CDR3 has 15 amino acids. Germline CDR1 reads MNHEY; CDR2 reads SMNVEV (reference sequence). The junction had 12 bases not matched to a gene; V was cut back by 7 bases and J by 6 bases. Sequencing was performed with immunoSEQ multiplex PCR; in TCRdb, only in-frame clones are kept and a portion is missing. The sample includes 55,000 to 75,000 clones, roughly 80% of them seen just once. Time point defined: after dendritic cell vaccination, including at tumor progression/relapse. Selection required adequate fresh-frozen tumor tissue plus more than two years' survival data. The material sequenced was blood, taken after dendritic cell vaccination. V and J are TRBV27 and TRBJ2-3; 8 nucleotides align to TRBD2. The clonotype was recovered from a human donor with glioblastoma. For the CDR3, the DNA is TGTGCCAGCAACCTTTACCCCGGGAGGGGGGATACGCAGTATTTT. Translated, it gives CASNLYPGRGDTQYF.